This T cell receptor (beta chain) was obtained from a study of cytomegalovirus exposure and HLA in healthy donors. Turning to the study itself: Both the roughly 120 validation repertoires and the approximately 670 first-cohort repertoires used the same platform, as reported by a later analysis. Study results and caveats: Cytomegalovirus status was reportedly diagnosed by the classifier with high sensitivity and specificity. A list of 150 or so TCR beta chains associated with cytomegalovirus was given.

Assay: immunoSEQ multiplex PCR; the TCRdb copy retains only in-frame clones and omits some. The table lists 150,000 to 250,000 clones, 70% to 85% of them singletons, with under 15% in the top ten. Germline V lookup: CDR1 MRHNA, CDR2 SNTAGT. Trimming at V came to 4 bases and at J to 6 bases, leaving 9 bases not matched to a gene. CDR3 length equals 15 residues. Note on this clone: Its antigen is unidentified.

Separate from the 666-subject first cohort, the approximately 120-subject validation cohort was the one that the donors belonged to. This TCR was recovered from a woman under 40 in good health and CMV-seropositive. V usage is TRBV6-4 and J usage is TRBJ2-1, with 7 bases identical to TRBD1. Sequenced sample: PBMCs. Here the CDR3 DNA reads TGTGCCAGCAGTGCCCAGGGGGAGATTAGCAATGAGCAGTTCTTC. Translated, it gives CASSAQGEISNEQFF.